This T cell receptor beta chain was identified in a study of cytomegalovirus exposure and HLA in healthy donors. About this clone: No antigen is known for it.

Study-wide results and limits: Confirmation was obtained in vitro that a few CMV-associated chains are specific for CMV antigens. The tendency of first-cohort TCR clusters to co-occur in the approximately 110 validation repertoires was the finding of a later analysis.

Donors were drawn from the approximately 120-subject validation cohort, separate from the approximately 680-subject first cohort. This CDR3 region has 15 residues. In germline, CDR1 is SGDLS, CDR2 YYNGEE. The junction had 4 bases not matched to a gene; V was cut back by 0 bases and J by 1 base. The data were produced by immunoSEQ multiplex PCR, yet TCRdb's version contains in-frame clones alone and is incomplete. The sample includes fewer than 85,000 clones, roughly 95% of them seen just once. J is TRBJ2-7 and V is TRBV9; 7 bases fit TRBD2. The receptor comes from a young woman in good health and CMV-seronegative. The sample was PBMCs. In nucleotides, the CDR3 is TGTGCCAGCAGCGTAGGGGGAGGGGTTTCCTACGAGCAGTACTTC. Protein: CASSVGGGVSYEQYF.